This T cell receptor beta chain was captured by sequencing in a study of tumor-infiltrating T cells and Merkel cell polyomavirus. Overall study context: The T cells studied were KLL-specific CD8+ cells against Merkel polyomavirus. Notes on the study in general: KLL-specific TRB repertoires were diverse and largely private. An approximately 1.8-18% tumor fraction of KLL-specific T cells predicted better MCC-specific survival than 0-0.14%.

Comments on this clone: No antigen is known for it.

Per germline, CDR1 SEHNR and CDR2 FQNEAQ (reference sequence). The CDR3 is 15 amino acids. V lost 1 base, J lost 1 base, and 11 bases lay in between. Using immunoSEQ multiplex PCR, the repertoire was profiled, and TCRdb retains in-frame clones only, with some absent. The table includes under 30,000 clones, around nine tenths detected once. Immunohistochemistry showed robust Merkel cell polyomavirus Large T antigen staining in every patient's tumor. This TCR was sampled from a man between 45 and 60 years old with Merkel cell carcinoma. The V and J genes are TRBV7-9 and TRBJ2-7; TRBD1 might be the D (6 bases). The sample comprised lymph node tissue. The CDR3 loop is CASSLVGRGSYEQYF. CDR3 bases: TGTGCCAGCAGCTTAGTCGGCAGGGGATCCTACGAGCAGTACTTC.